This paragraph covers one TCR beta chain sequence. There are 14 residues in the CDR3. V was trimmed by 4 bases and J by 1 base, leaving 9 bases between them. The germline V gene has CDR1 LNHDA and CDR2 SQIVND (reference sequence). This record belongs to a study of blood T cell repertoires in COVID-19. The method was immunoSEQ multiplex PCR; TCRdb's version includes in-frame clones alone and lacks a portion of them. The profile shows fewer than 350,000 clones, roughly 86% of them singletons. The genes are TRBV19 and TRBJ2-3; perhaps TRBD2 as D (5 bases). Material: peripheral blood. The sequence was collected from a man in his thirties or forties with COVID-19, enrolled during active disease. CDR3 sequence reads: CASSKRAGTDTQYF. The CDR3, as DNA: TGTGCCAGTAGTAAGAGGGCAGGCACAGATACGCAGTATTTT.